The rows below give T cell receptor beta chains drawn from one sample of a study of OX40 agonist ivuxolimab in advanced cancers. Sequencing used immunoSEQ multiplex PCR; TCRdb keeps in-frame clones, though not all of them. The table includes tens of thousands of clones, 90% to 95% detected once. The sequencing used CD4+ or CD8+ T cells sorted from blood, collected in a trial of the OX40 agonist ivuxolimab. These receptors originate from an adult with an advanced solid tumor such as melanoma, head and neck, liver or kidney cancer. The CDR3 runs from the conserved cysteine through the conserved F or W. Fields, in order: clone size, J gene, D gene, V gene, CDR3 DNA, CDR3 protein. A D gene is named only where the DNA matches it firmly. Clone size, where shown, is once, few, many, or a class for clones that have expanded.

abundance: -
j_gene: TRBJ1-1
d_gene: TRBD1
v_gene: TRBV7-2
CDR3nt: TGTGCCAGCAAATGGACAGGGCCTACGAACACTGAAGCTTTCTTT
CDR3aa: CASKWTGPTNTEAFF

abundance: -
j_gene: TRBJ1-2
d_gene: -
v_gene: TRBV4-1
CDR3nt: TGCGCCAGCAGCCAAGACAGGGGTGACTATGGCTACACCTTC
CDR3aa: CASSQDRGDYGYTF

abundance: -
j_gene: TRBJ2-5
d_gene: -
v_gene: TRBV27
CDR3nt: TGTGCCAGCAGTTCCCACCTGCAGTTGGGCTCGAAGACCCAGTACTTC
CDR3aa: CASSSHLQLGSKTQYF

abundance: -
j_gene: TRBJ1-2
d_gene: TRBD1
v_gene: TRBV5-4
CDR3nt: TGTGCCACCTTGGAGCTACAGGGGCGAGCAGGCTACACCTTC
CDR3aa: CATLELQGRAGYTF

abundance: -
j_gene: TRBJ1-1
d_gene: -
v_gene: TRBV6-5
CDR3nt: TGTGCCAGCAGTTACGATGAAATGAACACTGAAGCTTTCTTT
CDR3aa: CASSYDEMNTEAFF

abundance: -
j_gene: TRBJ1-5
d_gene: -
v_gene: TRBV9
CDR3nt: TGTGCCAGCAGCGGTGCCTTCAATCAGCCCCAGCATTTT
CDR3aa: CASSGAFNQPQHF

abundance: -
j_gene: TRBJ2-5
d_gene: TRBD1
v_gene: TRBV19
CDR3nt: TGTGCCAGTAGTATCCCCTCGGGACAGGAAGAGACCCAGTACTTC
CDR3aa: CASSIPSGQEETQYF

abundance: once
j_gene: TRBJ2-7
d_gene: -
v_gene: TRBV7-2
CDR3nt: TGTGCCAGCAGCTTAGAAGTTGACTCCTACGAGCAGTACTTC
CDR3aa: CASSLEVDSYEQYF

abundance: -
j_gene: TRBJ1-4
d_gene: -
v_gene: TRBV7-9
CDR3nt: TGTGCCAGCGGGGGGGAACAGAATGAAAAACTGTTTTTT
CDR3aa: CASGGEQNEKLFF

abundance: once
j_gene: TRBJ2-3
d_gene: TRBD2
v_gene: TRBV5-8
CDR3nt: TGTGCCAGCACCAGTGGCGTGGGACTAGCGGCAGATACGCAGTATTTT
CDR3aa: CASTSGVGLAADTQYF

abundance: few
j_gene: TRBJ2-5
d_gene: -
v_gene: TRBV9
CDR3nt: TGTGCCAGCAGCCTCAGCGGACACACGGAGACCCAGTACTTC
CDR3aa: CASSLSGHTETQYF

abundance: -
j_gene: TRBJ1-6
d_gene: -
v_gene: TRBV7-9
CDR3nt: TGTGCCAGCAGCGGTGTTGCGGCTTCACCCCTCCACTTT
CDR3aa: CASSGVAASPLHF

abundance: once
j_gene: TRBJ1-3
d_gene: -
v_gene: TRBV4-2
CDR3nt: TGTGCCAGCAGCCAAGATGAGGGGAGCTCTGGAAACACCATATATTTT
CDR3aa: CASSQDEGSSGNTIYF

abundance: -
j_gene: TRBJ1-1
d_gene: -
v_gene: TRBV9
CDR3nt: TGTGCCAGCAGCGTAGATAAGGGCACCGGGAGGGCTTTCTTT
CDR3aa: CASSVDKGTGRAFF

abundance: -
j_gene: TRBJ1-2
d_gene: -
v_gene: TRBV5-6
CDR3nt: TGTGCCAGCAGCCTCAGTAACTATGGCTACACCTTC
CDR3aa: CASSLSNYGYTF

abundance: -
j_gene: TRBJ2-7
d_gene: TRBD2
v_gene: TRBV6-5
CDR3nt: TGTGCCAGCAACCACAGACTAGCGGCAACCTACGAGCAGTACTTC
CDR3aa: CASNHRLAATYEQYF

abundance: -
j_gene: TRBJ2-7
d_gene: TRBD1
v_gene: TRBV4-1
CDR3nt: TGCGCCAGCAGCCAAGGGACAGGGGGAAGGACCTACGAGCAGTACTTC
CDR3aa: CASSQGTGGRTYEQYF

abundance: once
j_gene: TRBJ2-3
d_gene: -
v_gene: TRBV27
CDR3nt: TGTGCCAGCAGTTTAGTGGACACAGATACGCAGTATTTT
CDR3aa: CASSLVDTDTQYF

abundance: once
j_gene: TRBJ1-1
d_gene: -
v_gene: TRBV5-4
CDR3nt: TGTGCCAGCAGCGAAAATCTGGACGAGAACACTGAAGCTTTCTTT
CDR3aa: CASSENLDENTEAFF

abundance: -
j_gene: TRBJ1-1
d_gene: TRBD1
v_gene: TRBV10-2
CDR3nt: TGCGCCAGCAGCGACGACAGGGTGAACACTGAAGCTTTCTTT
CDR3aa: CASSDDRVNTEAFF

abundance: -
j_gene: TRBJ2-2
d_gene: -
v_gene: TRBV2
CDR3nt: TGTGCCAGCAGCGGGGGCACCGGGGAGCTGTTTTTT
CDR3aa: CASSGGTGELFF

abundance: -
j_gene: TRBJ1-1
d_gene: -
v_gene: TRBV4-3
CDR3nt: TGCGCCAGCAGCCAAGATATATTGGGAGAAGCTTTCTTT
CDR3aa: CASSQDILGEAFF

abundance: -
j_gene: TRBJ2-7
d_gene: -
v_gene: TRBV28
CDR3nt: TGTGCCAGCAGTCCAGGGTACGAGCAGTACTTC
CDR3aa: CASSPGYEQYF

abundance: -
j_gene: TRBJ2-3
d_gene: -
v_gene: TRBV21-1
CDR3nt: TGTGCCAGCAGCATTCGGTACCGCACAGATACGCAGTATTTT
CDR3aa: CASSIRYRTDTQYF

abundance: -
j_gene: TRBJ2-7
d_gene: TRBD1
v_gene: TRBV6-5
CDR3nt: TGTGCCAGCAGTTTTCGGGTAGGACAGGTTTCCTACGAGCAGTACTTC
CDR3aa: CASSFRVGQVSYEQYF

abundance: -
j_gene: TRBJ1-3
d_gene: -
v_gene: TRBV5-1
CDR3nt: TGCGCCAGCAGCTTGGCGCTAAACACCATATATTTT
CDR3aa: CASSLALNTIYF

abundance: -
j_gene: TRBJ1-5
d_gene: -
v_gene: TRBV7-9
CDR3nt: TGTGCCAGCAGCTTAGGAGGGGCCTTCCAGCATTTT
CDR3aa: CASSLGGAFQHF

abundance: -
j_gene: TRBJ2-1
d_gene: TRBD1
v_gene: TRBV25-1
CDR3nt: TGTGCCAGCAGTGAATATAAGGGACAGGGGGACGGTGAGCAGTTCTTC
CDR3aa: CASSEYKGQGDGEQFF